Described below is a single T cell receptor beta chain sequence and its context. Its antigen is unknown. These data originate in a study of blood T cells in healthy people across ages. Findings and limits, study-wide: Researchers report that TCR beta diversity correlated strongly with naive T cell percentage.

The germline CDR1 and CDR2 sequences are DFQATT and SNEGSKA (reference sequence). The V and J ends lost 1 base and 4 bases respectively, with 11 bases between them. The CDR3 loop spans 14 amino acids. Together with a sample-barcoded 5' primer, a J-beta primer mix was included in a second PCR lasting roughly 6 to 12 cycles. Using its own MiXCR run on the 5' RACE reads, TCRdb lists one record per CDR3 protein. The sample shows 600,000 to 850,000 distinct CDR3 sequences, roughly 41% of them seen only once. Healthy Russian Caucasian donors spanned ages about 6 to 90 years. Drawn from each donor were ten milliliters of peripheral blood. Total RNA, at least 5.5 micrograms per sample, came from PBMCs.

The sequenced sample was blood. This chain links TRBV20-1 with TRBJ2-1, with no clear D. This receptor was taken from a woman aged 55-69 years in good health. CDR3 in amino acids: CSARVLGRYNEQFF. CDR3 coding DNA: TGCAGTGCTAGAGTCCTCGGTAGATACAATGAGCAGTTCTTC.